This T cell receptor (beta chain) was documented in a study of blood T cells in healthy people across ages. This clonotype has more than one count but fewer than ten. With 7 bases removed from V and 5 bases from J, the gap between germline ends came to 12 bases. This CDR3 has 12 amino acids. For the second PCR, which ran for roughly 7 to 11 cycles, a sample-barcoded 5' primer and a J-beta primer mix were used. Individual samples furnished no less than 3 million CDR3-containing paired-end reads apiece. MiXCR, applied by TCRdb to the 5' RACE reads, yields one record per CDR3 protein. The data show fewer than 2,000,000 distinct CDR3 sequences, roughly 30% seen once.

This sequence originates from a woman in her twenties or thirties in good health. The chain employs TRBV12-3 or TRBV12-4 and TRBJ2-7; tentative D call: TRBD1 (5 bases). Specimen: blood. The CDR3 protein is CASTTTVHEQYF. The CDR3 region has the DNA TGTGCCAGCACGACGACAGTCCACGAGCAGTACTTC.